The subject of this entry is one T cell receptor (beta chain). These data are taken from a study of blood T cell repertoires in COVID-19. The wider study: The United States, Italy and Spain provided the acute and convalescent COVID-19 samples. PBMCs, B-cell-depleted T cells, or T cells provided the cDNA or gDNA that made up the material.

The study recruited people aged 18 to 89 years across roughly 23 US areas. Original methodology: Amplification with reference gene primers provided the estimates of nucleated cell counts. Using immunoSEQ multiplex PCR, the repertoire was profiled, and TCRdb retains in-frame clones only, with some absent. The V and J calls and clone size were taken over from that table, and D and trimming were inferred from the DNA. The table has tens of thousands of clones, approximately 78% seen once. Germline V gene sequence: CDR1 SGHRS, CDR2 YFSETQ. This CDR3 contains 14 residues. V dropped 0 bases and J dropped 9 bases, with 10 bases sitting between them.

This sequence was found in a woman aged 40 to 50 with acute COVID-19. The sequencing sample was made of PBMCs or T cells enriched from blood (not recorded which). The chain is built from TRBV5-1 and TRBJ1-6, with TRBD1 as a possible D gene (5 bases). The CDR3 region is CASSLDRTGSPLHF. CDR3 DNA: TGCGCCAGCAGCTTGGACAGGACCGGTTCACCCCTCCACTTT. The variable domain in full, completed from reference TRBV5-1 and TRBJ1-6, reads KAGVTQTPRYLIKTRGQQVTLSCSPISGHRSVSWYQQTPGQGLQFLFEYFSETQRNKGNFPGRFSGRQFSNSRSEMNVSTLELGDSALYLCASSLDRTGSPLHFGNGTRLTVT.